The clone carrying this TCR beta chain was seen only a few times. The antigen is not known. TCRdb called the reads again in MiXCR, with one record for every CDR3 protein. The sample records some 940,000 distinct CDR3 sequences, approximately 31% being singletons. The CDR3 runs to 14 residues. V lost 6 bases, J lost 6 bases, and 6 bases stayed unmatched. The data derive from a study of T cell repertoires in cytomegalovirus infection. Study details: As its CMV epitopes, the study selected recently identified HLA-C-restricted and well-studied HLA-B-restricted targets. Public signatures in TCR beta pointed to CMV infection and matching HLA type.

The sequence derives from a human donor in good health (CMV status not recorded). Some clones in this sample may be carry-over from other donors' samples. The sequenced sample was cultured CD8+ T cells from PBMCs, obtained from culture after CMV antigen stimulation. This rearrangement joins TRBV12-3 or TRBV12-4 to TRBJ2-1; 9 nucleotides agree with TRBD1. The CDR3 loop reads CASRGTGWPNEQFF. The CDR3 DNA sequence: TGTGCCAGCAGAGGGACAGGGTGGCCCAATGAGCAGTTCTTC.